This TCR beta chain is drawn from a study of neoadjuvant anti-PD-1 for oral cavity cancer. Assay: immunoSEQ multiplex PCR; the TCRdb copy retains only in-frame clones and omits some. The sample shows around 15,000 clones, just over 65% of them seen only once. This CDR3 contains 15 residues. J gave up 4 bases and V 6 bases, and 11 bases lay outside the gene matches. Germline V CDR1 and CDR2: MNHEY, SMNVEV (reference sequence). This clone has only a few counts. The chain is built from TRBV27 and TRBJ2-7, with 8 bases aligning to TRBD1. The sample was PBMCs, taken before nivolumab (anti-PD-1) treatment. This TCR derives from a person aged 40 to 85 with oral cavity squamous cell carcinoma. The CDR3 region has the DNA TGTGCCAGCAGCCCTGGGTGGCAGGGGGCGTACGAGCAGTACTTC. Translation gives CASSPGWQGAYEQYF.